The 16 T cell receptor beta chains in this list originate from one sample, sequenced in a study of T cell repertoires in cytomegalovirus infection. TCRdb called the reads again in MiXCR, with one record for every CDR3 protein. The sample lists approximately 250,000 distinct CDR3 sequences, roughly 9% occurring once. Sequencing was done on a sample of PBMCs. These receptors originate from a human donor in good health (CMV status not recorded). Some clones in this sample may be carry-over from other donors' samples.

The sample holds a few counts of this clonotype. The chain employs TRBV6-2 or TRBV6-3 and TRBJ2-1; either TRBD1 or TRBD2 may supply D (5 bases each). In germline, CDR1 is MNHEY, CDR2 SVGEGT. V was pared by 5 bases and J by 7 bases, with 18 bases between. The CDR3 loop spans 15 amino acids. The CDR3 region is CASSDPGPNLNEQFF. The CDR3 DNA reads TGTGCCAGCAGTGATCCGGGACCCAATCTGAATGAGCAGTTCTTC.

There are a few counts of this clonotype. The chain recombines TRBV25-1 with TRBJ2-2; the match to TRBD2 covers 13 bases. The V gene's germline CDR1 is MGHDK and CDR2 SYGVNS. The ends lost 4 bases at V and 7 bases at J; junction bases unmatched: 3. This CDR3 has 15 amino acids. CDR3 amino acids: CASSARLAGGGELFF. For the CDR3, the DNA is TGTGCCAGCAGTGCCCGACTAGCGGGGGGCGGGGAGCTGTTTTTT.

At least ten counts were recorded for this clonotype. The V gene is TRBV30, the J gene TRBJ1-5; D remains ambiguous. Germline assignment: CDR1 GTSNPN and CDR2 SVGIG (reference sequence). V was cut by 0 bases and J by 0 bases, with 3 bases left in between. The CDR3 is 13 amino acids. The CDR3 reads CAWSVGSNQPQHF. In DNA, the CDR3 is TGTGCCTGGAGTGTAGGTAGCAATCAGCCCCAGCATTTT.

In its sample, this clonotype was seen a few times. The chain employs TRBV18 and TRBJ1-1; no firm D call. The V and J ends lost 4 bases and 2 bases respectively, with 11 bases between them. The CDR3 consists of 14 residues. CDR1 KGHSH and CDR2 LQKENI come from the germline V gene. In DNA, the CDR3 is TGTGCCAGCTCACTGCAGGAGGGAAACACTGAAGCTTTCTTT. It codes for CASSLQEGNTEAFF. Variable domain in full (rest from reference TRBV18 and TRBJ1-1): NAGVMQNPRHLVRRRGQEARLRCSPMKGHSHVYWYRQLPEEGLKFMVYLQKENIIDESGMPKERFSAEFPKEGPSILRIQQVVRGDSAAYFCASSLQEGNTEAFFGQGTRLTVV.

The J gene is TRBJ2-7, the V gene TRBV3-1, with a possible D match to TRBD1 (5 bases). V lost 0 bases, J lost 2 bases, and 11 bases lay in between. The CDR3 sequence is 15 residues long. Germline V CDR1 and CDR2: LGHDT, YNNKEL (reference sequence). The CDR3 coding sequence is TGTGCCAGCAGCCAAGATTGGACACCCGCCTACGAGCAGTACTTC. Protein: CASSQDWTPAYEQYF.

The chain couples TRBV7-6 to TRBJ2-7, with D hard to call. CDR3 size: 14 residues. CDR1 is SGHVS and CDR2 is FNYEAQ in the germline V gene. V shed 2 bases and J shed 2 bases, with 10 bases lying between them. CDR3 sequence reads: CASSLTDGPYEQYF. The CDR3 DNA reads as TGTGCCAGCAGCTTAACAGACGGGCCCTACGAGCAGTACTTC. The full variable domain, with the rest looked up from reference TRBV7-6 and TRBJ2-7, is GAGVSQSPRYKVTKRGQDVALRCDPISGHVSLYWYRQALGQGPEFLTYFNYEAQQDKSGLPNDRFSAERPEGSISTLTIQRTEQRDSAMYRCASSLTDGPYEQYFGPGTRLTVT.

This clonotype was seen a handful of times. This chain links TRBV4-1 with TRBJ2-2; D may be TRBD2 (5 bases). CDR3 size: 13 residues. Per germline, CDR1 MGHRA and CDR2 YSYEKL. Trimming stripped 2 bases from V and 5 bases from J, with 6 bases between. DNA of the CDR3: TGCGCCAGCAGCCAATGGGAGACCGGGGAGCTGTTTTTT. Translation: CASSQWETGELFF.

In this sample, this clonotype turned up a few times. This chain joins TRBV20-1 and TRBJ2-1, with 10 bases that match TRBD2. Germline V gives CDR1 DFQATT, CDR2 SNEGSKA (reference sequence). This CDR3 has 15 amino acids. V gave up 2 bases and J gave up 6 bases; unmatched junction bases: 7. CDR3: CSARILAGEGNEQFF. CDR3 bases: TGCAGTGCTAGAATCCTAGCGGGAGAGGGCAATGAGCAGTTCTTC.

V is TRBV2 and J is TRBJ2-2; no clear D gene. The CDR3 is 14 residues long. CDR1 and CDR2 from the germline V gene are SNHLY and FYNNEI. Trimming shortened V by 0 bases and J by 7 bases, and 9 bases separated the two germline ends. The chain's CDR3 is CASSEAPRSGELFF. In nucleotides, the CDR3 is TGTGCCAGCAGTGAAGCGCCGAGAAGCGGGGAGCTGTTTTTT.

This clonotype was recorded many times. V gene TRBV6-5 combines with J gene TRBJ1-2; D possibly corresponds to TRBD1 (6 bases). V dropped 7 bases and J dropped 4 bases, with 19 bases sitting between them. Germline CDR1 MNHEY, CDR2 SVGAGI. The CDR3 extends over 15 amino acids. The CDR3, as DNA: TGTGCCAGCACCCCCATAATAGGGGGGGTCTATGGCTACACCTTC. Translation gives CASTPIIGGVYGYTF.

CDR3 nucleotide sequence: TGTGCCAGCAGCTTAGAGAGTAGAACCGAGCAGTACTTC. It is translated as CASSLESRTEQYF. The chain carries TRBV7-2 and TRBJ2-7; D gene ambiguous. Germline V gene data show CDR1 as SGHTA and CDR2 as FQGNSA. V shed 1 base and J shed 6 bases, with 10 bases lying between them. CDR3 length: 13 amino acids.

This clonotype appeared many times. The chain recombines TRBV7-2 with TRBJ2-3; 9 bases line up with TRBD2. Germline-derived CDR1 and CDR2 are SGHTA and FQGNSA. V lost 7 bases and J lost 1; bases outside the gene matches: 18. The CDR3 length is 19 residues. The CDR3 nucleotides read TGTGCCAGCACCTTGGCCTCTCGCGGGAGGGATGTTGGCACAGATACGCAGTATTTT. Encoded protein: CASTLASRGRDVGTDTQYF.

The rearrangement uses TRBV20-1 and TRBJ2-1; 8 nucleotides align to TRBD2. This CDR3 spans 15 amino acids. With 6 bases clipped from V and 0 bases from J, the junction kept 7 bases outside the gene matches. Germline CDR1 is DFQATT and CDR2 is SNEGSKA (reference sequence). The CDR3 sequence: CSAPPAGGSYNEQFF. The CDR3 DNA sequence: TGCAGTGCCCCCCCGGCGGGGGGCTCCTACAATGAGCAGTTCTTC.

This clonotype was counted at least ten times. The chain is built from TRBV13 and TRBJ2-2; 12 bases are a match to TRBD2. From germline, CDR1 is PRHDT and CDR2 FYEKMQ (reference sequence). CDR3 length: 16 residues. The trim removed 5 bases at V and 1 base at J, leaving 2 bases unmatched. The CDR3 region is CASSRTSGVNTGELFF. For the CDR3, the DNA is TGTGCCAGCAGCCGGACTAGCGGGGTGAACACCGGGGAGCTGTTTTTT.

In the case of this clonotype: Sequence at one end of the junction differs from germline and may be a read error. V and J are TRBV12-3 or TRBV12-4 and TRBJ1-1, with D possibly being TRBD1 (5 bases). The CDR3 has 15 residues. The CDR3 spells CASSFWGRENTEAFF. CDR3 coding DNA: TGTGCCAGCAGTTTTTGGGGGAGGGAGAACACTGAAGCTTTCTTC.

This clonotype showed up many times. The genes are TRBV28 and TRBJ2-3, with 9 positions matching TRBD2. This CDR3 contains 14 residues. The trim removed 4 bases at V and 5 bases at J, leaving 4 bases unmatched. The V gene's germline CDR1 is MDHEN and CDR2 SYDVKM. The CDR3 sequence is CASSSSGIGDTQYF. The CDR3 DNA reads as TGTGCCAGCAGTTCTAGCGGGATTGGAGATACGCAGTATTTT. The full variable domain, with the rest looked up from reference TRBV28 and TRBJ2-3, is DVKVTQSSRYLVKRTGEKVFLECVQDMDHENMFWYRQDPGLGLRLIYFSYDVKMKEKGDIPEGYSVSREKKERFSLILESASTNQTSMYLCASSSSGIGDTQYFGPGTRLTVL.